One T cell receptor (beta chain) is described in this entry. After removal of 6 bases from V and 8 bases from J, the junction contained 5 bases not matched to a gene. The CDR3 loop spans 14 amino acids. Germline CDR1 and CDR2: SGHTA and FQGNSA. The study separated CD4+ cells into CD45RA+ naive and CD45RA-negative memory subsets. TCRdb's table, derived via immunoSEQ multiplex PCR, lists solely in-frame clones and lacks some. The sample carries more than 1 million clones, roughly 74% recorded once. The data stem from a study of shared clonotypes between healthy human individuals. This sequence joins TRBV7-2 and TRBJ2-1; 12 nucleotides agree with TRBD2. Sequencing input: memory CD4+ T cells from PBMCs. Indicated subset: CD45RA-negative fraction. The sequence came from a man aged 18 to 29 in good health. Some clones in this sample may be carry-over from other donors' samples. The CDR3 protein is CASRKTSGSDEQFF. CDR3 DNA: TGTGCCAGCAGAAAGACTAGCGGGAGTGATGAGCAGTTCTTC.